This passage covers 15 T cell receptor beta chains from one sample sequenced in a study of neurological immune-mediated disorders. TCRdb passed the 5' RACE reads through MiXCR, listing each CDR3 protein once. The sample holds roughly 57,000 distinct CDR3 sequences, 7% to 9% seen once. Documented time point: longitudinal time-point 3. Sequencing was performed on PBMCs. The receptor source for this set is a woman in her thirties or forties in good health.

In this sample, this clonotype turned up many times. The CDR3 DNA is TGCAGCGTTGAAGACCCTTCGAGCAGGTTCGCCGGGGAGCTGTTTTTT. As protein: CSVEDPSSRFAGELFF. The chain joins TRBV29-1 to TRBJ2-2; D not resolved. The germline V gene has CDR1 SQVTM and CDR2 ANQGSEA. CDR3 length: 16 amino acids. The V end was cut by 0 bases, the J end by 6 bases, with 17 bases between.

As concerns this clonotype: Relative to the germline gene, one junction end is altered; a read error may explain this. This chain connects TRBV20-1 to TRBJ1-1; D is unresolved. This CDR3 region has 12 residues. The germline V gene encodes CDR1 DFQATT and CDR2 SNEGSKA (reference sequence). DNA of the CDR3: TGCAGTGCTAGAGTGCTGAACACTGAAGATTTCTTT. It translates to CSARVLNTEDFF.

The table lists this clonotype with many counts. V gene TRBV2 combines with J gene TRBJ1-2, with D tentatively TRBD1 (5 bases). V was cut by 3 bases and J by 5 bases, with 13 bases left in between. The CDR3 totals 14 residues. Germline V gives CDR1 SNHLY, CDR2 FYNNEI. This chain's CDR3 is CASSEEGLRYGYTF. The CDR3 DNA is TGTGCCAGCAGTGAGGAGGGACTGCGGTATGGCTACACCTTC.

This clonotype came up many times. This chain joins TRBV15 and TRBJ1-1, with D uncertain. Germline V gene data show CDR1 as LNHNV and CDR2 as YYDKDF (reference sequence). Deletions cut 5 bases from V and 0 bases from J, with 13 bases between. This CDR3 spans 15 amino acids. The CDR3 region is CATSGRRAMNTEAFF. The CDR3 coding sequence is TGTGCCACCAGCGGAAGAAGGGCGATGAACACTGAAGCTTTCTTT.

This clonotype has a count of ten or more. CDR3 protein: CASSPSSMENEKLFF. CDR3 nucleotide sequence: TGCGCCAGCAGCCCGAGTTCGATGGAGAATGAAAAACTGTTTTTT. The rearrangement joins TRBV5-1 to TRBJ1-4; D gene ambiguous. This CDR3 comprises 15 residues. V shed 4 bases and J shed 5 bases, with 15 bases lying between them. CDR1 and CDR2 (germline): SGHRS, YFSETQ.

This clonotype showed up many times. This sequence joins TRBV4-2 and TRBJ2-7; 9 nucleotides match TRBD1. The J segment lost 4 bases and the V segment lost 1 base, leaving 2 bases of the junction unmatched. This CDR3 region has 14 residues. Germline CDR1 reads LGHNA; CDR2 reads YNFKEQ. The CDR3 DNA sequence: TGTGCCAGCAGCCAAGGGACAGGGGAATACGAGCAGTACTTC. Protein product: CASSQGTGEYEQYF.

This clonotype was detected ten times or more. The rearrangement links TRBV4-3 to TRBJ1-3; the D gene is possibly TRBD1 (5 bases). V lost 3 bases, J lost 2 bases, and 20 bases lay in between. This CDR3 spans 18 amino acids. Germline V gene data show CDR1 as LGHNA and CDR2 as YSLEER. The CDR3 DNA follows: TGCGCCAGCAGCCAGAGACCTATAGGGGACCTGGCTGGAAACACCATATATTTT. Amino acid sequence: CASSQRPIGDLAGNTIYF.

There are many counts of this clonotype. The chain has TRBV20-1 and TRBJ2-1; D tentatively reads TRBD1 or TRBD2 (5 bases each). Germline V gene sequence: CDR1 DFQATT, CDR2 SNEGSKA (reference sequence). Trimming pared 2 bases from V and 2 bases from J, leaving 16 bases between. The CDR3 has 16 residues. The CDR3 protein is CSARLRTGGPYNEQFF. As DNA, the CDR3 is TGCAGTGCTAGACTCCGGACTGGGGGTCCCTACAATGAGCAGTTCTTC.

This clonotype was detected ten times or more. This chain uses TRBV12-3 or TRBV12-4 with TRBJ2-7, with 8 bases lining up with TRBD1. The CDR3 has 14 amino acids. Trimming cost V 5 bases and J 2 bases; bases outside gene matches: 5. This chain's CDR3 is CASSPPGQAYEQYF. The CDR3, as DNA: TGTGCCAGCAGTCCCCCGGGACAGGCCTACGAGCAGTACTTC.

This chain joins TRBV24-1 and TRBJ2-7, with no clear D. CDR3 size: 13 residues. The ends were cut back, 6 bases at V and 2 bases at J, with 10 bases in the middle. Germline values: CDR1 KGHDR, CDR2 SFDVKD. The chain's CDR3 is CATSKDGPYEQYF. CDR3 in DNA: TGTGCCACCAGTAAGGACGGGCCCTACGAGCAGTACTTC.

This clonotype was observed many times. The chain employs TRBV6-5 and TRBJ1-2; the D gene is possibly TRBD1 (6 bases). Per the germline V gene, CDR1 is MNHEY and CDR2 is SVGAGI. CDR3 length equals 14 residues. Trimming pared 5 bases from V and 6 bases from J, leaving 16 bases between. CDR3 amino acids: CASSGAGGDHGYTF. The DNA for the CDR3 is TGTGCCAGCAGTGGGGCGGGGGGCGATCATGGCTACACCTTC.

The V and J genes are TRBV3-1 and TRBJ2-5, with 8 positions matching TRBD2. From germline, CDR1 is LGHDT and CDR2 YNNKEL (reference sequence). This CDR3 has 19 amino acids. The V and J ends lost 0 bases and 5 bases, in that order; junction bases with no gene match: 17. The CDR3 loop is CASSQDLLIGAGGRETQYF. The DNA of the CDR3 is TGTGCCAGCAGCCAAGATCTCCTAATCGGGGCGGGAGGTCGGGAGACCCAGTACTTC.

Many counts were recorded for this clonotype. The chain uses TRBV7-3 and TRBJ2-2, with a tentative D call TRBD1 (6 bases). Trimming took off 5 bases at V and 4 bases at J, with 26 bases between the two ends. Germline-derived CDR1 and CDR2 are SGHTA and FQGTGA. The CDR3 loop spans 19 amino acids. The CDR3 loop is CASSKYGTRGSGSTGELFF. DNA of the CDR3: TGTGCCAGCAGCAAATACGGGACAAGGGGCAGCGGTAGCACCGGGGAGCTGTTTTTT.

This clonotype was seen at least ten times. CDR3 in amino acids: CASRSTRSTEAFF. CDR3 DNA sequence: TGCGCCAGCAGATCAACCCGGTCCACTGAAGCTTTCTTT. This chain links TRBV5-1 with TRBJ1-1, with D uncertain. The CDR3 has 13 residues. In germline, CDR1 is SGHRS, CDR2 YFSETQ. With 5 bases removed from V and 4 bases from J, the gap between germline ends came to 12 bases.

Many counts were recorded for this clonotype. The chain has TRBV5-5 and TRBJ1-5; 8 positions agree with TRBD1. There are 18 residues in the CDR3. Looked up from germline, CDR1 is SGHKS and CDR2 is YYEKEE (reference sequence). J lost 0 bases, V lost 3 bases, and 11 bases had no gene match. In DNA form, the CDR3 reads TGTGCCAGCAGCTACCTGCCCCGGACAGGGAATAGCAATCAGCCCCAGCATTTT. It codes for CASSYLPRTGNSNQPQHF.